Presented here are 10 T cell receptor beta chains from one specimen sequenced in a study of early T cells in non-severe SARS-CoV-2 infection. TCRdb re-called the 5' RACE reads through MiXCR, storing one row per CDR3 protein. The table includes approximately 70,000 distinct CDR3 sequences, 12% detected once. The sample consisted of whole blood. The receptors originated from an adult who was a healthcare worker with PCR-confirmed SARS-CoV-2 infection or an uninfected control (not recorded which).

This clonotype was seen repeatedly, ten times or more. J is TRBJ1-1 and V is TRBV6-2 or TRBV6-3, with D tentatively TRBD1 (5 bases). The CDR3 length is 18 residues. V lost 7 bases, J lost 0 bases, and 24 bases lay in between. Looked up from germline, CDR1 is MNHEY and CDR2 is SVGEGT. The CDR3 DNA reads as TGTGCCAGCAATTCTTGGGCCCCCAGGGACCCTTTGAACACTGAAGCTTTCTTT. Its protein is CASNSWAPRDPLNTEAFF.

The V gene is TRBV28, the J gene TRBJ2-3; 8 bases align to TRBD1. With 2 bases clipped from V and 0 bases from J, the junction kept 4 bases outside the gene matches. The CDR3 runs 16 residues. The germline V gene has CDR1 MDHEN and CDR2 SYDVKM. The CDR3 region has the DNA TGTGCCAGCAGTTTAAGACAGGGGTTAAGCACAGATACGCAGTATTTT. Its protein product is CASSLRQGLSTDTQYF.

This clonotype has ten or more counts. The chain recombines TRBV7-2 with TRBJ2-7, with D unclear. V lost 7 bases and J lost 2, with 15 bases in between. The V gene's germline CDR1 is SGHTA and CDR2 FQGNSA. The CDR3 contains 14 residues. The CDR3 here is CASTNNRAAYEQYF. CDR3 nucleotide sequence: TGTGCCAGCACCAACAACCGGGCTGCCTACGAGCAGTACTTC. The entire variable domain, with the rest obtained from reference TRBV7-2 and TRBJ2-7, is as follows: GAGVSQSPSNKVTEKGKDVELRCDPISGHTALYWYRQSLGQGLEFLIYFQGNSAPDKSGLPSDRFSAERTGGSVSTLTIQRTQQEDSAVYLCASTNNRAAYEQYFGPGTRLTVT.

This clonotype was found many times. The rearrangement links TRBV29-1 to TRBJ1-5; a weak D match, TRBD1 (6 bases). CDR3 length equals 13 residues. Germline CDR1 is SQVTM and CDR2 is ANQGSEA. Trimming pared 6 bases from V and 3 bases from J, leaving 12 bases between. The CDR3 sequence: CSVGRGFNQPQHF. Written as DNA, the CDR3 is TGCAGCGTCGGTAGGGGGTTCAATCAGCCCCAGCATTTT. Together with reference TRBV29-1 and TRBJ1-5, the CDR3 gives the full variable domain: SAVISQKPSRDICQRGTSLTIQCQVDSQVTMMFWYRQQPGQSLTLIATANQGSEATYESGFVIDKFPISRPNLTFSTLTVSNMSPEDSSIYLCSVGRGFNQPQHFGDGTRLSIL.

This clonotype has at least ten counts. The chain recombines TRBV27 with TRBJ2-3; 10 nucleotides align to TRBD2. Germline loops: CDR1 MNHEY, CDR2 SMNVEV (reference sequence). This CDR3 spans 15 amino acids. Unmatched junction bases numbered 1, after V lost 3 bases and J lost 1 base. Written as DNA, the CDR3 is TGTGCCAGCAGTTTCCTAGCGGGGGGCACAGATACGCAGTATTTT. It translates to CASSFLAGGTDTQYF.

CDR3 sequence reads: CASSFVGTEAFF. The CDR3 DNA sequence: TGTGCCAGCAGCTTTGTGGGGACTGAAGCTTTCTTT. J is TRBJ1-1 and V is TRBV7-9, with D unresolved. The CDR3 sequence is 12 residues long. Per the germline V gene, CDR1 is SEHNR and CDR2 is FQNEAQ (reference sequence). The V end lost 3 bases, the J end lost 5 bases, and 7 bases lay between the germline ends.

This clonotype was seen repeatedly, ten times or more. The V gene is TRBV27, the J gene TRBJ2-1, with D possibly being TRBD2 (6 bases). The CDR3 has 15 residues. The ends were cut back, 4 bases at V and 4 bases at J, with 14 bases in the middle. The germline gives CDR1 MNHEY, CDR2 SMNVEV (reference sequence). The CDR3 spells CASSSLAGMYNEQFF. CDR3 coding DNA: TGTGCCAGCAGTTCACTAGCTGGTATGTACAATGAGCAGTTCTTC.

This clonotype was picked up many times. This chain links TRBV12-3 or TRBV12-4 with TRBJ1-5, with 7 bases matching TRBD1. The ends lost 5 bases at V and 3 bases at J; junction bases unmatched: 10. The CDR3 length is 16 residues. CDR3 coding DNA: TGTGCCAGCAGTGGGTCGGGACAGATTGTCAATCAGCCCCAGCATTTT. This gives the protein CASSGSGQIVNQPQHF.

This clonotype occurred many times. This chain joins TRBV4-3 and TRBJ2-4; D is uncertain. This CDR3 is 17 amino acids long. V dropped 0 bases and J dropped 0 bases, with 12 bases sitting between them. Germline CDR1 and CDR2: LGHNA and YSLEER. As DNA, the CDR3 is TGCGCCAGCAGCCAAGAGGTTCGGGTTACAGCCAAAAACATTCAGTACTTC. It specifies CASSQEVRVTAKNIQYF.

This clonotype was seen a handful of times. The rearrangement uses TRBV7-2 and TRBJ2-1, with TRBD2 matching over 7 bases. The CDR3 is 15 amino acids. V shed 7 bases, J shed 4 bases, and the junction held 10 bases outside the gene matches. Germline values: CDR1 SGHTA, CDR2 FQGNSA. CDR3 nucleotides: TGTGCCAGCACCTCCCCCGGGACTACATACAATGAGCAGTTCTTC. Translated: CASTSPGTTYNEQFF.